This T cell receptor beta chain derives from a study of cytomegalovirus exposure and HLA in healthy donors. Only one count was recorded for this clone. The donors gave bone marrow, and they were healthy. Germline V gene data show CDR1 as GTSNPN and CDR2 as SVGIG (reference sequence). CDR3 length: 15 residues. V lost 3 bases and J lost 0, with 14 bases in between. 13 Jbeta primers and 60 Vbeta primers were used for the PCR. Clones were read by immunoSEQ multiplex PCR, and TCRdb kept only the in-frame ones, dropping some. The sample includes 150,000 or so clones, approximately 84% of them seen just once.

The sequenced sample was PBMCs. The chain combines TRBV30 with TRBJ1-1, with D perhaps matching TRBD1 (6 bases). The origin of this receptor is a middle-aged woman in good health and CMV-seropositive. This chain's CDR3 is CAWSRGGGVNTEAFF. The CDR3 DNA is TGTGCCTGGAGCCGAGGGGGGGGAGTGAACACTGAAGCTTTCTTT.